Each of the 19 T cell receptor beta chains below was sequenced from the same sample in a study of Graves' ophthalmopathy and Graves' hyperthyroidism. Amplification of the TCR beta CDR3 regions used RNA transcripts (as template). First-round RT-PCR used HTBI primers; second-round multiplex PCR followed. Each CDR3 protein gets one entry after TCRdb re-called the multiplex PCR reads with MiXCR. The table lists just over 600,000 distinct CDR3 sequences, about 24% of them singletons. Input material: peripheral blood. The receptors here all came from a woman in her late teens or twenties with stable Graves' hyperthyroidism. Some clones in this sample may be carry-over from other donors' samples.

There are a few counts of this clonotype. This chain connects TRBV6-5 to TRBJ2-2; tentatively, D is TRBD1 (5 bases). The germline V and J ends were trimmed by 5 bases and 0 bases, with 13 bases remaining between them. Germline V CDR1 and CDR2: MNHEY, SVGAGI. This CDR3 comprises 16 residues. The CDR3 nucleotides read TGTGCCAGCAGTATGACAGATACATCGAACACCGGGGAGCTGTTTTTT. It specifies CASSMTDTSNTGELFF.

Regarding this clonotype: A much more abundant neighbour one base away suggests this may be a read error. The V call is TRBV30, the J call TRBJ1-6; 8 nucleotides align to TRBD1. Germline lookup yields CDR1 GTSNPN and CDR2 SVGIG (reference sequence). The CDR3 runs 14 residues. This chain's CDR3 is CAYSTGVGNSHLHF. In DNA form, the CDR3 reads TGTGCCTACTCGACAGGGGTCGGTAATTCACACCTCCACTTT.

This clonotype has at least ten counts. The chain couples TRBV11-2 to TRBJ1-6; D unclear. Per germline, CDR1 SGHAT and CDR2 FQNNGV. V was pared by 5 bases and J by 10 bases, with 12 bases between. The CDR3 contains 13 residues. The chain's CDR3 is CASSIGARSPLHF. For the CDR3, the DNA is TGTGCCAGCAGCATTGGTGCCCGGTCACCCCTCCACTTT.

This sequence joins TRBV20-1 and TRBJ2-5, with unresolved D. V lost 5 bases and J lost 2, with 12 bases in between. The CDR3 has 13 residues. Germline V lookup: CDR1 DFQATT, CDR2 SNEGSKA (reference sequence). The CDR3 reads CSAPSQAQETQYF. The CDR3 bases are TGCAGTGCTCCCTCGCAGGCGCAAGAGACCCAGTACTTC.

This chain joins TRBV28 and TRBJ1-2, with D possibly TRBD1 on 6 matching bases. The CDR3 runs 15 residues. Germline V gene lookup returns CDR1 MDHEN and CDR2 SYDVKM. V was cut by 1 base and J by 2 bases, with 11 bases left in between. The CDR3 nucleotides read TGTGCCAGCAGTTTATCTGTAGGACAGAACTATGGCTACACCTTC. It encodes CASSLSVGQNYGYTF.

In its sample, this clonotype was seen many times. The chain uses TRBV29-1 and TRBJ1-1; 8 positions agree with TRBD1. Germline loops: CDR1 SQVTM, CDR2 ANQGSEA. V shed 6 bases, J shed 3 bases, and the junction held 6 bases outside the gene matches. The CDR3 contains 13 residues. As DNA, the CDR3 is TGCAGCGTAGGACAGGGTTGGGACACTGAAGCTTTCTTT. Its translation is CSVGQGWDTEAFF.

This chain links TRBV3-1 with TRBJ2-7, with 9 bases lining up with TRBD2. The CDR3 is 15 residues long. CDR1 and CDR2 from the germline V gene are LGHDT and YNNKEL (reference sequence). The V segment lost 4 bases and the J segment 3 bases; nucleotides outside the gene matches: 7. As DNA, the CDR3 is TGTGCCAGCAGCCGTCCCGGACTAGCGAACTACGAGCAGTACTTC. It is translated as CASSRPGLANYEQYF.

This clonotype came up many times. This chain uses TRBV6-1 with TRBJ2-5; D unclear. Looked up from germline, CDR1 is MNHNS and CDR2 is SASEGT. This CDR3 has 12 residues. With 6 bases removed from V and 0 bases from J, the gap between germline ends came to 5 bases. The CDR3 DNA sequence: TGTGCCAGCAGAGAGAACCAAGAGACCCAGTACTTC. It yields the protein CASRENQETQYF.

This clonotype was seen at least ten times. This chain joins TRBV6-2 or TRBV6-3 and TRBJ2-7; 12 bases are shared with TRBD2. Germline V gene data show CDR1 as MNHEY and CDR2 as SVGEGT. The V gene end was trimmed by 8 bases and the J gene end by 7 bases; junction bases not matched to a gene: 12. This CDR3 spans 15 amino acids. The CDR3 spells CASGETSGGSTEQYF. The CDR3 region has the DNA TGTGCCAGCGGGGAGACTAGCGGGGGCTCAACGGAGCAGTACTTC.

Note on this clonotype: A much larger clone lies one base from this, so it may be a read error. The rearrangement links TRBV27 to TRBJ1-2; 7 bases match TRBD1. Germline lookup yields CDR1 MNHEY and CDR2 SMNVEV (reference sequence). The ends lost 1 base at V and 7 bases at J; junction bases unmatched: 9. This CDR3 comprises 15 residues. The CDR3 sequence is CASSLFLRGWSGYTF. The CDR3, as DNA: TGTGCCAGCAGTTTATTCCTCAGGGGGTGGTCTGGCTACACCTTC.

This clonotype was detected many times. The J gene is TRBJ2-5, the V gene TRBV20-1, with 7 bases fitting TRBD1. After removal of 3 bases from V and 3 bases from J, the junction contained 10 bases not matched to a gene. CDR3 length equals 15 residues. The germline V gene has CDR1 DFQATT and CDR2 SNEGSKA (reference sequence). The CDR3 DNA follows: TGCAGTGCTAGGGACTCGACAGGGTGGGAAGAGACCCAGTACTTC. This codes for CSARDSTGWEETQYF.

The chain recombines TRBV20-1 with TRBJ1-2, with D hard to call. This CDR3 comprises 12 residues. V lost 0 bases and J lost 13, with 15 bases in between. The germline V gene has CDR1 DFQATT and CDR2 SNEGSKA (reference sequence). The CDR3 DNA sequence: TGCAGTGCTAGAGACCCGGGAACCCCCTCCACCTTC. Its protein product is CSARDPGTPSTF.

This clonotype was detected only a few times. The chain carries TRBV4-1 and TRBJ2-5; D not certain. The V end was cut by 1 base, the J end by 2 bases, with 8 bases between. Germline assignment: CDR1 MGHRA and CDR2 YSYEKL. This CDR3 is built from 14 residues. Here the CDR3 reads CASSQVRRQETQYF. Here the CDR3 DNA reads TGCGCCAGCAGCCAAGTCCGGCGGCAAGAGACCCAGTACTTC.

This clonotype showed up many times. The J gene is TRBJ2-5, the V gene TRBV6-5; TRBD2 matches 11 bases. The length of the CDR3 is 15 residues. V shed 5 bases and J 3 bases; nucleotides not matched to a gene: 5. The V gene's germline CDR1 is MNHEY and CDR2 SVGAGI. The CDR3 is CASSVLAGEKETQYF. For the CDR3, the DNA is TGTGCCAGCAGTGTACTAGCGGGAGAGAAAGAGACCCAGTACTTC.

This clonotype was seen many times. CDR3 in amino acids: CASSWGDSADTEAFF. The CDR3 nucleotides are TGTGCCAGCAGTTGGGGGGACAGTGCGGACACTGAAGCTTTCTTT. The rearrangement links TRBV12-3 or TRBV12-4 to TRBJ1-1, with 7 bases lining up with TRBD1. V lost 4 bases to trimming and J lost 3 bases; unmatched junction nucleotides: 8. The CDR3 is 15 residues long.

This clonotype was recorded at least ten times. This rearrangement joins TRBV19 to TRBJ2-7, with D perhaps matching TRBD2 (5 bases). Germline V gene data show CDR1 as LNHDA and CDR2 as SQIVND (reference sequence). The CDR3 totals 15 residues. V lost 4 bases and J lost 0, with 13 bases in between. The CDR3 spells CASSKGGLSSYEQYF. The CDR3 nucleotides read TGTGCCAGTAGTAAGGGCGGACTGAGCTCCTACGAGCAGTACTTC.

This clonotype was seen at least ten times. This chain joins TRBV6-1 and TRBJ2-7, with 8 nucleotides matching TRBD1. Germline V gives CDR1 MNHNS, CDR2 SASEGT. Trimming at V came to 5 bases and at J to 6 bases, leaving 12 bases not matched to a gene. The CDR3 is made up of 15 amino acids. The CDR3 coding sequence is TGTGCCAGCAGTACAGATGGGGCCAGGGGGCGCGAGCAGTACTTC. It yields the protein CASSTDGARGREQYF.

This clonotype was seen repeatedly, ten times or more. The chain recombines TRBV12-3 or TRBV12-4 with TRBJ2-3; no clear D. This CDR3 has 11 residues. V was clipped by 6 bases and J by 3 bases, with 4 bases between them. The DNA for the CDR3 is TGTGCCAGCAGGTTAACAGATACGCAGTATTTT. It encodes CASRLTDTQYF.

This clonotype has a handful of counts. V gene TRBV6-2 or TRBV6-3 combines with J gene TRBJ1-5, with D unresolved. The germline gives CDR1 MNHEY, CDR2 SVGEGT. The CDR3 loop spans 17 amino acids. V lost 5 bases and J 2 bases, leaving 19 bases between the germline ends. The CDR3 protein is CASSVRRAAAGNQPQHF. The CDR3 nucleotides read TGTGCCAGCAGTGTTCGGAGGGCGGCTGCGGGCAATCAGCCCCAGCATTTT.